This entry concerns a single T cell receptor (beta chain). The sample belongs to a study of blood T cell repertoires in COVID-19. Study information: Samples of COVID-19 (acute and convalescent) were obtained from the United States, Italy and Spain. The cDNA or gDNA used as material had been derived from T cells, B-cell-depleted T cells, or PBMCs.

Per the original data handling: For nucleated cells, counts were estimated from reference gene primer amplification. The table came from immunoSEQ multiplex PCR; TCRdb's copy has only in-frame clones and leaves some out. V, J and clone size derive from that table, while D and trimming were established from the DNA sequence. Among around 130,000 clones, approximately 88% were seen once, and the ten largest hold under 15%. CDR1 is LNHNV, CDR2 YYDKDF, per germline (reference sequence). There are 14 residues in the CDR3. With V trimmed by 3 bases and J by 9 bases, 5 bases remained unmatched. The source of this sequence is a woman in her thirties who had recovered from COVID-19. Sequenced: peripheral blood. This chain uses TRBV15 with TRBJ1-6, with TRBD1 matching over 7 bases. The CDR3 loop reads CATSSTQGTSPLHF. DNA for the CDR3: TGTGCCACCAGCAGCACACAGGGGACTTCACCCCTCCACTTT.